Below, 10 T cell receptor beta chains from the same sample are listed, as sequenced in a study of cytomegalovirus exposure and HLA in healthy donors. The PCR used 60 Vbeta and 13 Jbeta primers. Clones were read by immunoSEQ multiplex PCR, and TCRdb kept only the in-frame ones, dropping some. Among about 160,000 clones listed, approximately 80% were seen once. The sample taken for sequencing was PBMCs. The receptors were sampled from a middle-aged man in good health and CMV-seropositive.

The chain employs TRBV4-2 and TRBJ1-1; D remains unclear. V lost 1 base and J lost 0, with 12 bases in between. Germline lookup yields CDR1 LGHNA and CDR2 YNFKEQ. The CDR3 extends over 16 amino acids. CDR3 sequence: CASSQAVSSLNTEAFF. DNA for the CDR3: TGTGCCAGCAGCCAAGCGGTCTCATCTTTGAACACTGAAGCTTTCTTT.

The rearrangement joins TRBV6-1 to TRBJ1-5, with a weak D call TRBD1 (5 bases). There are 15 residues in the CDR3. Trimming removed 3 bases from V and 1 base from J, with 10 bases in between. CDR1 and CDR2 (germline): MNHNS, SASEGT. CDR3 nucleotide sequence: TGTGCCAGCAGTGAGGGGGGTCAAAGCAATCAGCCCCAGCATTTT. Residues: CASSEGGQSNQPQHF.

The chain employs TRBV29-1 and TRBJ2-5; 7 bases align to TRBD1. Per germline, CDR1 SQVTM and CDR2 ANQGSEA. The CDR3 length is 15 residues. With 2 bases clipped from V and 0 bases from J, the junction kept 6 bases outside the gene matches. CDR3 in DNA: TGCAGCGTTGAACCCGGGGACAGTTACCAAGAGACCCAGTACTTC. Protein sequence: CSVEPGDSYQETQYF. Full variable domain (remainder filled in from reference TRBV29-1 and TRBJ2-5): SAVISQKPSRDICQRGTSLTIQCQVDSQVTMMFWYRQQPGQSLTLIATANQGSEATYESGFVIDKFPISRPNLTFSTLTVSNMSPEDSSIYLCSVEPGDSYQETQYFGPGTRLLVL.

This clone was seen just once. The chain joins TRBV7-8 to TRBJ1-2; D perhaps matches TRBD1 (5 bases). The V and J ends lost 5 bases and 2 bases respectively, with 12 bases between them. In germline, CDR1 is SGHVS, CDR2 FQNEAQ. The CDR3 is 14 amino acids. CDR3 loop: CASSTSRGNYGYTF. The CDR3 DNA is TGTGCCAGCAGCACGTCTCGGGGGAACTATGGCTACACCTTC.

The rearrangement links TRBV9 to TRBJ2-2, with 10 bases lining up with TRBD2. V gave up 0 bases and J gave up 7 bases; unmatched junction bases: 6. The length of the CDR3 is 16 residues. Germline V gene sequence: CDR1 SGDLS, CDR2 YYNGEE. CDR3 nucleotides: TGTGCCAGCAGCGTAGGTCCTAGCGGGGGAGGCGGGGAGCTGTTTTTT. It encodes CASSVGPSGGGGELFF. The whole variable domain, filled in from reference TRBV9 and TRBJ2-2, reads DSGVTQTPKHLITATGQRVTLRCSPRSGDLSVYWYQQSLDQGLQFLIQYYNGEERAKGNILERFSAQQFPDLHSELNLSSLELGDSALYFCASSVGPSGGGGELFFGEGSRLTVL.

The genes are TRBV7-3 and TRBJ1-1, with D perhaps matching TRBD1 (6 bases). Germline V gives CDR1 SGHTA, CDR2 FQGTGA. The CDR3 runs 15 residues. Trimming cost V 1 base and J 4 bases, with 13 bases left between them. Here the CDR3 reads CASSLKQGRGTEAFF. Here the CDR3 DNA reads TGTGCCAGCAGCTTAAAACAGGGTAGGGGCACTGAAGCTTTCTTT.

The chain recombines TRBV7-2 with TRBJ1-1, with D hard to call. Trimming cost V 2 bases and J 1 base, with 17 bases left between them. The CDR3 runs to 17 residues. Germline CDR1 SGHTA, CDR2 FQGNSA. The CDR3 region is CASSLIGGGWGNTEAFF. For the CDR3, the DNA is TGTGCCAGCAGCTTAATAGGAGGCGGGTGGGGGAACACTGAAGCTTTCTTT.

In its sample, this clone was seen once. The V gene is TRBV7-2, the J gene TRBJ1-6; TRBD1 matches at 8 bases. This CDR3 region has 14 residues. The V gene end was trimmed by 5 bases and the J gene end by 10 bases; junction bases not matched to a gene: 7. CDR1 and CDR2 from the germline V gene are SGHTA and FQGNSA. The CDR3 DNA reads TGTGCCAGCAGCCCAGGACAGGGTGGGTCACCCCTCCACTTT. Encoded protein: CASSPGQGGSPLHF.

V gene TRBV11-2 combines with J gene TRBJ2-1, with TRBD2 matching 16 bases. The CDR3 has 17 amino acids. Germline trimming cut 8 bases from V and 1 base from J; bases unmatched to any gene: 5. Germline CDR1 reads SGHAT; CDR2 reads FQNNGV. The CDR3 spells CASGGLAGGFSYNEQFF. The CDR3 DNA is TGTGCCAGCGGGGGACTAGCGGGGGGGTTTTCCTACAATGAGCAGTTCTTC.

The chain carries TRBV6-5 and TRBJ1-1; D is undetermined. The length of the CDR3 is 13 residues. V lost 6 bases and J 1 base, leaving 9 bases between the germline ends. The germline CDR1 and CDR2 sequences are MNHEY and SVGAGI. The CDR3 sequence: CASSTGSNTEAFF. The CDR3 region has the DNA TGTGCCAGCAGCACCGGTTCGAACACTGAAGCTTTCTTT.